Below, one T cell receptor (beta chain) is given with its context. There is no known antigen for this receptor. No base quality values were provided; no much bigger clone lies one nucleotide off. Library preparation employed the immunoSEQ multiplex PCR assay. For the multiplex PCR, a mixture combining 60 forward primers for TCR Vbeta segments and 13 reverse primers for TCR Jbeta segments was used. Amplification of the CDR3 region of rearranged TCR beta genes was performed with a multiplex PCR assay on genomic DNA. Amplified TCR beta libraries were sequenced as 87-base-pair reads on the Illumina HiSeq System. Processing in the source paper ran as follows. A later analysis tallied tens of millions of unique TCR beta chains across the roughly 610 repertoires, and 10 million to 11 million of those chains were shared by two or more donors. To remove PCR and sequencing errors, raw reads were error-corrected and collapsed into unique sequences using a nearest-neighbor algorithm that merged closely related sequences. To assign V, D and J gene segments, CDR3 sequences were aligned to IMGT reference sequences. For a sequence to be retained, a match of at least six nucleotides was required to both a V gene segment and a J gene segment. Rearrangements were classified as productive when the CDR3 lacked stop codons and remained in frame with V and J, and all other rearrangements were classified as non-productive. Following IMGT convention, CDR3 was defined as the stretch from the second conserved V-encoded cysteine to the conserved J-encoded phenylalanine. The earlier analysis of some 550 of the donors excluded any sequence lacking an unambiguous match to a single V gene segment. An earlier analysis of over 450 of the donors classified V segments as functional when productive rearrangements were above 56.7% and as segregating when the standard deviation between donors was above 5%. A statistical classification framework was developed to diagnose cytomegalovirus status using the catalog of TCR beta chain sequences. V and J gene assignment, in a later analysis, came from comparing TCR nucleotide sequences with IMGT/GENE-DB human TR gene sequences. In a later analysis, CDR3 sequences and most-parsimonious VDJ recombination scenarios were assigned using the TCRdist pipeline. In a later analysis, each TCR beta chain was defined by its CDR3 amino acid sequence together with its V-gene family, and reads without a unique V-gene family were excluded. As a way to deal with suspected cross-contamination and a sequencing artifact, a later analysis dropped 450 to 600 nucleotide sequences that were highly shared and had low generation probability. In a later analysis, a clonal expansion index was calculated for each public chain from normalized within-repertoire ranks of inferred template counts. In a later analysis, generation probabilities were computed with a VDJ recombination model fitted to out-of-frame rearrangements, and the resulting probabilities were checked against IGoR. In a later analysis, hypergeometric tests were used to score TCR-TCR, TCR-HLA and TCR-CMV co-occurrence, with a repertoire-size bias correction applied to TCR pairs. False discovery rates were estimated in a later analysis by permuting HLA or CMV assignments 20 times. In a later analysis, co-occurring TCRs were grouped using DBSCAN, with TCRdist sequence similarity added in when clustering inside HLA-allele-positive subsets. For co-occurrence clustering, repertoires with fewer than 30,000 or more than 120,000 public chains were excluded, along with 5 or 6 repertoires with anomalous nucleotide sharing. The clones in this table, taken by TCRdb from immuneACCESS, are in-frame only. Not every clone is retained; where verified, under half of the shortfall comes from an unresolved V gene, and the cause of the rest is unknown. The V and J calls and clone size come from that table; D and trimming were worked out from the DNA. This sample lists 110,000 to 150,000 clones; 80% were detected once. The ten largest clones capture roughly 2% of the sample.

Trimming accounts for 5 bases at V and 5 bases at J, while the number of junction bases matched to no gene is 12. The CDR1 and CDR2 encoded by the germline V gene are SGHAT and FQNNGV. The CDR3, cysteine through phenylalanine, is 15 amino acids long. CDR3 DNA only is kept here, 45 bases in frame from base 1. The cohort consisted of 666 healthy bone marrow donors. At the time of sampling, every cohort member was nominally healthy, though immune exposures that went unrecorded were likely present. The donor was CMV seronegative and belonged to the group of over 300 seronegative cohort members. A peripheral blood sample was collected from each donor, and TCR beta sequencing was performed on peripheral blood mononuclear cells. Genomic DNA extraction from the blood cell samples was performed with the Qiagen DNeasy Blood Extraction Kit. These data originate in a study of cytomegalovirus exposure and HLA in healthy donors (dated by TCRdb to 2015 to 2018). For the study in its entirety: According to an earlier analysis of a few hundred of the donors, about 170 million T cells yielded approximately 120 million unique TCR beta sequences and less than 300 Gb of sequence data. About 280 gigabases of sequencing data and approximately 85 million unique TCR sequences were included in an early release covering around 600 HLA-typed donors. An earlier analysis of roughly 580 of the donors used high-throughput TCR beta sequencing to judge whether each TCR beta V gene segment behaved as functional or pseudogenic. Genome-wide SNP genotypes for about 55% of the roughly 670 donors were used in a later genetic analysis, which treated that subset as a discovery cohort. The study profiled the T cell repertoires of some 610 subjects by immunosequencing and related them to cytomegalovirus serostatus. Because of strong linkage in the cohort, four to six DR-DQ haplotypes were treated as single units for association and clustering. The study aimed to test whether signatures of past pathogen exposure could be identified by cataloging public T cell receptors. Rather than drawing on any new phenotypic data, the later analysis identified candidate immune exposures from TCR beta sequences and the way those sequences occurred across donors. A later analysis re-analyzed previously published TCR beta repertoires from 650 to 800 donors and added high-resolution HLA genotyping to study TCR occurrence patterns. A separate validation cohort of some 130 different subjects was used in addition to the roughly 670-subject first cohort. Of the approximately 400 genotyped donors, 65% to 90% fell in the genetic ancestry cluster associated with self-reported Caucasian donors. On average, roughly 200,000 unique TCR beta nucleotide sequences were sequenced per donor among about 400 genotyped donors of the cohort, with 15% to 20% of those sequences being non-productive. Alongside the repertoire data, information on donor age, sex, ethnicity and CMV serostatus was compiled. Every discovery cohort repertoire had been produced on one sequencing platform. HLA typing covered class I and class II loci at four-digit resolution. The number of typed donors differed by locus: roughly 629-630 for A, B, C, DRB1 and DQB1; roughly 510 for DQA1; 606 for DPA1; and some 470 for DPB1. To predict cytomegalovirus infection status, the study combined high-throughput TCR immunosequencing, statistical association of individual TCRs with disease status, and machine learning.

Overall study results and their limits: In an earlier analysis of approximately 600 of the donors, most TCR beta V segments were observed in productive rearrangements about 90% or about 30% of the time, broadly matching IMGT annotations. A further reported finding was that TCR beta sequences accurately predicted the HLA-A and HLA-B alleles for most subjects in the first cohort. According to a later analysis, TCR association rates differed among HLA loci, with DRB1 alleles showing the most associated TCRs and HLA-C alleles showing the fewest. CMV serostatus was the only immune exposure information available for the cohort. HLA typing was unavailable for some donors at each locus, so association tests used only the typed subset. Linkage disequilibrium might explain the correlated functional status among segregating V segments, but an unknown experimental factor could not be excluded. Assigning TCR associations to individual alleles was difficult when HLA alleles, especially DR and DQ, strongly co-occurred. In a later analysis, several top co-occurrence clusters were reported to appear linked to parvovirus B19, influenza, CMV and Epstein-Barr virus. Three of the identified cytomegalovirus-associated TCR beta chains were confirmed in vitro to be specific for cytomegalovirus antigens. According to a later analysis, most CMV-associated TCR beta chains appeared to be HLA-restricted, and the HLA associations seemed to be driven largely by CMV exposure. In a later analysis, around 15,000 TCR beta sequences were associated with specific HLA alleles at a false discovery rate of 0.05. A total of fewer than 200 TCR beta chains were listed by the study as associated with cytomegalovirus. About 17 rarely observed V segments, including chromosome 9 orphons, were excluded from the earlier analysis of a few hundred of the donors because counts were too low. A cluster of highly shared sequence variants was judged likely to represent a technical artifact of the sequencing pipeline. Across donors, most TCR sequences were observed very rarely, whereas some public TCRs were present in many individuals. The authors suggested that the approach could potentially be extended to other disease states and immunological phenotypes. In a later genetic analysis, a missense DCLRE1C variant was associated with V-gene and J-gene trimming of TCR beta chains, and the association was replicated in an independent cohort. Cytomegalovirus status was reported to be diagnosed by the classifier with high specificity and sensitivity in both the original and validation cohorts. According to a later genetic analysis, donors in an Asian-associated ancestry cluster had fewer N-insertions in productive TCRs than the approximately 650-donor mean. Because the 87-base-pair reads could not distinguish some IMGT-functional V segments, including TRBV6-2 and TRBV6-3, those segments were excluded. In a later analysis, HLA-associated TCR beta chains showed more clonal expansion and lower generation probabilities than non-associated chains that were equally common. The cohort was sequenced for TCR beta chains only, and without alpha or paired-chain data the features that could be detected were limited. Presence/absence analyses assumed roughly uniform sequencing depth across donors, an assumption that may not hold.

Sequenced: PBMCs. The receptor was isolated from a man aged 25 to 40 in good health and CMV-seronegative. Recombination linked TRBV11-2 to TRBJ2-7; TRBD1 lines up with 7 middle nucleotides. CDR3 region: CASSTLGQTGDEQYF. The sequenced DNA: TGTGCCAGCAGCACCCTGGGACAGACCGGCGACGAGCAGTACTTC.